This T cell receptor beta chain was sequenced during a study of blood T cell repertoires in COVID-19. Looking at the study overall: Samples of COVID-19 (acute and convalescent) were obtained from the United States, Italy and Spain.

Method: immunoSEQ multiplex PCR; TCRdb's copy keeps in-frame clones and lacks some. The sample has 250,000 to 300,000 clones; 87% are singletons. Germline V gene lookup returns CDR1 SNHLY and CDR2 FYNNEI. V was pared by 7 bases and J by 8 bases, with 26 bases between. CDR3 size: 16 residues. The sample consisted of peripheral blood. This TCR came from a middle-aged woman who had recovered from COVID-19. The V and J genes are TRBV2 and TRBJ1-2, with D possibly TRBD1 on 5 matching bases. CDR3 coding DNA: TGTGCCAGCACGAGTGGGCCAGACAGCTGGTATGGCGGCTACACCTTC. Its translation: CASTSGPDSWYGGYTF.